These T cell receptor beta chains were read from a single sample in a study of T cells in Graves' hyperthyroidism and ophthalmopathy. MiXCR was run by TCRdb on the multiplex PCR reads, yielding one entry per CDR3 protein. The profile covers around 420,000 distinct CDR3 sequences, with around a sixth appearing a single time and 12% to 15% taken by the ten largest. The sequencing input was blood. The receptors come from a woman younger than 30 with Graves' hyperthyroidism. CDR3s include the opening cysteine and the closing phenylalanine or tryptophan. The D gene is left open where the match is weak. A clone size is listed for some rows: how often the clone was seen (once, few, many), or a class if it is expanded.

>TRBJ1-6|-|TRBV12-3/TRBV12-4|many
CASSLKGGSPLHF
TGTGCCAGCAGTTTAAAGGGTGGGTCACCCCTCCACTTT
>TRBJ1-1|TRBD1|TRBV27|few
CASSLSPRTGNTEAFF
TGTGCCAGCAGTTTATCCCCAAGGACAGGGAACACTGAAGCTTTCTTT
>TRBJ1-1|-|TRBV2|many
CASSEFLPNTEAFF
TGTGCCAGCAGTGAATTCCTCCCTAACACTGAAGCTTTCTTT
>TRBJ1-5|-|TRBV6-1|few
CASSYPGLSNQPQHF
TGTGCCAGCAGTTATCCGGGTCTCAGCAATCAGCCCCAGCATTTT
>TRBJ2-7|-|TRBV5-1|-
CASSPGTQTLLRGYEQYF
TGCGCCAGCAGCCCCGGGACACAAACACTTTTGAGAGGCTACGAGCAGTACTTC
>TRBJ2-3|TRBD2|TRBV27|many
CASSGSGVLSSTDTQYF
TGTGCCAGCAGTGGGAGCGGGGTGTTGTCTAGCACAGATACGCAGTATTTT
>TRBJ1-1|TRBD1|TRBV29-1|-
CSVYRQGAEAFF
TGCAGCGTTTATCGACAGGGCGCTGAAGCTTTCTTT
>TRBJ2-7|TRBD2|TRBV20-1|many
CSALRLAGGPPYEQYF
TGCAGTGCGCTTCGACTAGCGGGAGGCCCCCCTTACGAGCAGTACTTC
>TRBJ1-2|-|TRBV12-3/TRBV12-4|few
CASRKKDGDYGYTF
TGTGCCAGCAGAAAGAAGGACGGAGACTATGGCTACACCTTC
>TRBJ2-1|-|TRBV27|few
CASSLAGGREGFF
TGTGCCAGCAGTTTAGCAGGGGGGCGAGAGGGGTTCTTC
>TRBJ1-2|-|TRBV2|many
CASSGEVDGYTF
TGTGCCAGCAGCGGGGAAGTGGATGGCTACACCTTC
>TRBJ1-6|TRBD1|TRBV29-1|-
CSVRAQGDSPLHF
TGCAGCGTAAGAGCACAGGGGGACTCACCCCTCCACTTT
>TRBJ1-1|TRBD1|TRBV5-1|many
CASSSGQGGMNTEAFF
TGCGCCAGCAGCTCCGGACAGGGAGGGATGAACACTGAAGCTTTCTTT
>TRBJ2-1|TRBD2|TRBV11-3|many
CASSLEAGSDEQFF
TGTGCCAGCAGCTTGGAAGCGGGAAGCGATGAGCAGTTCTTC
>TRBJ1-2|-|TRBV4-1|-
CASSQVGGDYGYTF
TGCGCCAGCAGCCAAGTAGGGGGGGACTATGGCTACACCTTC
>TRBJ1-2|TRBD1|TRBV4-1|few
CASSTRQGGDGYTF
TGCGCCAGCAGCACCCGACAGGGCGGGGATGGCTACACCTTC
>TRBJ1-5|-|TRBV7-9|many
CASSLQSSNQPQHF
TGTGCCAGCAGCTTACAAAGTAGCAATCAGCCCCAGCATTTT
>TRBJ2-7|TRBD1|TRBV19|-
CASSRQPGQGFEEQYF
TGTGCCAGTAGTCGCCAACCGGGACAGGGGTTCGAGGAGCAGTACTTC
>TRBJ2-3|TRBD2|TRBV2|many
CASRRMVFSGTSGGARGTDTQYF
TGTGCCAGCAGGCGGATGGTATTCTCCGGGACTAGCGGGGGGGCCAGGGGTACAGATACGCAGTATTTT
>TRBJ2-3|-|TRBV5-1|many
CASSLVALSDTQYF
TGCGCCAGCAGCTTGGTTGCGTTATCAGATACGCAGTATTTT
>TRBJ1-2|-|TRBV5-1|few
CASSFTGADYGYTF
TGCGCCAGCAGCTTCACGGGGGCCGACTATGGCTACACCTTC
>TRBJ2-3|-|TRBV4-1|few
CASSRTLLGTPTDTQYF
TGCGCCAGCAGCCGAACTCTTCTGGGGACTCCCACAGATACGCAGTATTTT
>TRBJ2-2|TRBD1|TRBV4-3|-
CASSTRTGRLGTGELFF
TGCGCCAGCAGCACCCGGACAGGACGTCTTGGCACCGGGGAGCTGTTTTTT
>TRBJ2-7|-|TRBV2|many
CASSVMPRDEQYF
TGTGCCAGCAGTGTGATGCCGAGGGACGAGCAGTACTTC
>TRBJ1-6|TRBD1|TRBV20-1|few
CSARDRGYNSPLHF
TGCAGTGCCCGGGACAGAGGGTATAATTCACCCCTCCACTTT
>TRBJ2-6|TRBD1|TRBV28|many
CASSTIPGQGAGANVLTF
TGTGCCAGCAGTACCATACCGGGACAGGGGGCCGGGGCCAACGTCCTGACTTTC
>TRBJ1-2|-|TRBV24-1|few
CATSTGAGWGYTF
TGTGCCACCAGTACTGGGGCCGGTTGGGGCTACACCTTC